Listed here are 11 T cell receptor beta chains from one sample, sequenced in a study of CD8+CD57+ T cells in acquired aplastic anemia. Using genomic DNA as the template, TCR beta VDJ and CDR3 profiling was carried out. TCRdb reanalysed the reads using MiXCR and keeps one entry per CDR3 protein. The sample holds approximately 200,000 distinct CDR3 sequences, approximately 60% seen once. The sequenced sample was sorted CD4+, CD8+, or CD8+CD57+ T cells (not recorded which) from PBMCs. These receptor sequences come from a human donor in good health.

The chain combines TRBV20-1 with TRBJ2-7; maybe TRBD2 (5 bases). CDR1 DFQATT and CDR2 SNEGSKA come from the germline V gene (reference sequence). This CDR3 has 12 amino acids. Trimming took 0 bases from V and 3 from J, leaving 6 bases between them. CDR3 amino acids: CSAREGLYEQYF. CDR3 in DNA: TGCAGTGCTAGAGAAGGACTCTACGAGCAGTACTTC.

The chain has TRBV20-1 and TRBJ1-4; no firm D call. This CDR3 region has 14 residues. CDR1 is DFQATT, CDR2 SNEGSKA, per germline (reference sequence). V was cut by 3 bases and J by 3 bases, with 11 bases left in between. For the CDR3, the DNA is TGCAGTGCTAGCTTGGCCCAGGCTAATGAAAAACTGTTTTTT. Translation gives CSASLAQANEKLFF.

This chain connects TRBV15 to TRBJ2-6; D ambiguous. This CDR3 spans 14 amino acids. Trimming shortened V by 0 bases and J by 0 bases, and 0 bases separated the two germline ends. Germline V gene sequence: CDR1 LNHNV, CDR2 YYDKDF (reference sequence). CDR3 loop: CATSRDSGANVLTF. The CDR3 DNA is TGTGCCACCAGCAGAGACTCTGGGGCCAACGTCCTGACTTTC. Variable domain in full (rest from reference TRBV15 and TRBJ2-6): DAMVIQNPRYQVTQFGKPVTLSCSQTLNHNVMYWYQQKSSQAPKLLFHYYDKDFNNEADTPDNFQSRRPNTSFCFLDIRSPGLGDTAMYLCATSRDSGANVLTFGAGSRLTVL.

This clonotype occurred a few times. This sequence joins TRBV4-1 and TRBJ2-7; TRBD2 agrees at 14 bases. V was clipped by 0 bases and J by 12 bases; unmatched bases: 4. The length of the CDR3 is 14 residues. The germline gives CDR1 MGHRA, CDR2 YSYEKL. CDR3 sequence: CASSQDGTSGSRYF. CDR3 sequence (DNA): TGCGCCAGCAGCCAAGATGGGACTAGCGGGAGTCGGTACTTC.

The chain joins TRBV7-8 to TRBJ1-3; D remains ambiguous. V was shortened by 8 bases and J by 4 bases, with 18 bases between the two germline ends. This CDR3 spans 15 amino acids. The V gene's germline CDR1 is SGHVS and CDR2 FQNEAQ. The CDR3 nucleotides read TGTGCCAGCTCACCTCTTCCGCAACGAGGAAACACCATATATTTT. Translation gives CASSPLPQRGNTIYF.

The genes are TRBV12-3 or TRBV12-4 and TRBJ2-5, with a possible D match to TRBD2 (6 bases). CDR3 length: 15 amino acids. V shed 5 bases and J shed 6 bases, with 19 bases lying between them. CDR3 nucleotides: TGTGCCAGCAGTGGGGGGAAGGGCCGCAGTAAGACCCAGTACTTC. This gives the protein CASSGGKGRSKTQYF.

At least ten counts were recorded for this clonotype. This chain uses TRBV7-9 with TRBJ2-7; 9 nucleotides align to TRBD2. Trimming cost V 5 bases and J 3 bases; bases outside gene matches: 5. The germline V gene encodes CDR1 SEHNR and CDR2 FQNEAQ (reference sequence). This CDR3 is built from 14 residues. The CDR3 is CASSPNSGSYEQYF. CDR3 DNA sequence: TGTGCCAGCAGCCCAAATAGCGGGAGCTACGAGCAGTACTTC.

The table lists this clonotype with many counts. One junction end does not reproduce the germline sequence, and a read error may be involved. CDR3 loop: CASSSPREGPLTRELFF. CDR3 bases: TGTGCCAGCAGCTCACCGCGGGAGGGCCCTCTCACCCGGGAGCTGTTTTTT. The V and J genes are TRBV7-6 and TRBJ2-2; 9 positions match TRBD2. Germline V gene sequence: CDR1 SGHVS, CDR2 FNYEAQ. The CDR3 runs to 17 residues.

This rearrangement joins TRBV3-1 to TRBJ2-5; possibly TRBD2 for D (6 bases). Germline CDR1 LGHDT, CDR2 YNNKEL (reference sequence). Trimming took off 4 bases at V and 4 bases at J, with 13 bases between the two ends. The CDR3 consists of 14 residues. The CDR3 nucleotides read TGTGCCAGCAGCCTACTTAGCGGAGGAGAGACCCAGTACTTC. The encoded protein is CASSLLSGGETQYF.

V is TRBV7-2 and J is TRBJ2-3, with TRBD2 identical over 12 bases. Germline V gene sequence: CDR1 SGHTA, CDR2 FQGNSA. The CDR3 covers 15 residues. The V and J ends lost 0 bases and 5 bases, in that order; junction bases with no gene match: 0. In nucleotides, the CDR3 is TGTGCCAGCAGCTTAGCGGGACTAGCGGGAGATACGCAGTATTTT. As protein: CASSLAGLAGDTQYF.

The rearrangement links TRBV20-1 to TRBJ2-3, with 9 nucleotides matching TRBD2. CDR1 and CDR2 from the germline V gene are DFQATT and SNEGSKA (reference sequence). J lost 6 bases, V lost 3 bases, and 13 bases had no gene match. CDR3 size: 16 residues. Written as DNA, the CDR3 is TGCAGTGCTAGCCCTTGGGGCGGGGGGGCTTTGGATACGCAGTATTTT. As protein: CSASPWGGGALDTQYF.